This passage covers 31 T cell receptor beta chains from one sample sequenced in a study of T cell repertoires and Cas9 in healthy adults. The repertoire was sequenced with immunoSEQ multiplex PCR; TCRdb's copy has only in-frame clones and lacks some. The data contain approximately 21,000 clones, about nine tenths of them seen just once; the ten biggest clones take up roughly 0.69%. The source material was CD4+ effector T cells (CD127+, CD25-, CD137-, CD154-) from PBMCs; culture status not recorded. Receptors were obtained from a human donor in good health.

The chain has TRBV6-1 and TRBJ1-5; D gene unclear. This CDR3 region has 16 residues. With 2 bases removed from V and 6 bases from J, the gap between germline ends came to 17 bases. Germline CDR1 and CDR2: MNHNS and SASEGT. The CDR3 loop reads CASSENGPTTGQPQHF. Here the CDR3 DNA reads TGTGCCAGCAGTGAAAACGGCCCAACCACCGGTCAGCCCCAGCATTTT.

The chain is built from TRBV10-1 and TRBJ2-1; 10 bases map to TRBD1. Germline assignment: CDR1 WNHNN and CDR2 SYGVQD (reference sequence). The CDR3 sequence is 15 residues long. The trim removed 7 bases at V and 9 bases at J, leaving 12 bases unmatched. This chain's CDR3 is CASTVSGTGVPEQFF. CDR3 bases: TGCGCCAGCACCGTCTCCGGGACAGGGGTTCCTGAGCAGTTCTTC.

The V gene is TRBV5-8, the J gene TRBJ2-7; D possibly corresponds to TRBD2 (6 bases). The CDR3 length is 16 residues. Germline lookup yields CDR1 SGHTS and CDR2 YDEGEE. V dropped 4 bases and J dropped 1 base, with 18 bases sitting between them. CDR3 protein: CASSPGRWGGSYEQYF. Written as DNA, the CDR3 is TGTGCCAGCAGCCCGGGGAGGTGGGGTGGTTCCTACGAGCAGTACTTC.

A single count supports this clone. The chain has TRBV5-5 and TRBJ2-2; 10 bases fit TRBD2. The germline gives CDR1 SGHKS, CDR2 YYEKEE (reference sequence). The CDR3 is made up of 16 amino acids. The V and J ends lost 4 bases and 1 base, in that order; junction bases with no gene match: 4. CDR3 nucleotides: TGTGCCAGCAGCGCCGGACTAGCGGTGAACACCGGGGAGCTGTTTTTT. Translating it yields CASSAGLAVNTGELFF. The variable domain in full, with the rest retrieved from reference TRBV5-5 and TRBJ2-2, is DAGVTQSPTHLIKTRGQQVTLRCSPISGHKSVSWYQQVLGQGPQFIFQYYEKEERGRGNFPDRFSARQFPNYSSELNVNALLLGDSALYLCASSAGLAVNTGELFFGEGSRLTVL.

The gene calls are TRBV23-1 and TRBJ1-2; D is unresolved. TRBV23-1 is known as an ORF, though its function is uncertain. The V and J ends lost 1 base and 0 bases respectively, with 15 bases between them. This CDR3 has 17 amino acids. The CDR3 is CASSQCPRRPTNYGYTF. In DNA, the CDR3 is TGCGCCAGCAGTCAATGCCCACGGAGGCCGACTAACTATGGCTACACCTTC.

This sequence joins TRBV11-2 and TRBJ2-1; weak D call: TRBD2 (6 bases). Trimming removed 2 bases from V and 9 bases from J, with 17 bases in between. CDR1 and CDR2 from the germline V gene are SGHAT and FQNNGV. The CDR3 is 15 residues long. The CDR3 region is CASSLIVGEVGEQFF. The CDR3 nucleotides read TGTGCCAGCAGCTTAATCGTGGGGGAGGTGGGTGAGCAGTTCTTC.

This chain connects TRBV11-2 to TRBJ1-1; D unresolved. V lost 1 base, J lost 5 bases, and 14 bases lay in between. CDR3 length equals 15 residues. Germline V gene lookup returns CDR1 SGHAT and CDR2 FQNNGV. The CDR3 region is CASSLVSAAPTEAFF. Here the CDR3 DNA reads TGTGCCAGCAGCTTAGTGTCGGCTGCACCAACTGAAGCTTTCTTT.

J is TRBJ1-3 and V is TRBV7-2, with D perhaps matching TRBD1 (6 bases). V dropped 6 bases and J dropped 0 bases, with 12 bases sitting between them. Germline V lookup: CDR1 SGHTA, CDR2 FQGNSA. The CDR3 loop spans 15 amino acids. CDR3 protein: CASSETGLSGNTIYF. DNA for the CDR3: TGTGCCAGCAGTGAGACAGGTCTCTCTGGAAACACCATATATTTT.

The rearrangement uses TRBV7-8 and TRBJ2-5, with 8 bases that match TRBD2. The ends lost 7 bases at V and 7 bases at J; junction bases unmatched: 14. Looked up from germline, CDR1 is SGHVS and CDR2 is FQNEAQ. The length of the CDR3 is 15 residues. The CDR3 coding sequence is TGTGCCAGCATCAACCTTTCGGGAGGGGTGGGGACCCAGTACTTC. This sequence encodes CASINLSGGVGTQYF.

The J gene is TRBJ2-7, the V gene TRBV11-2, with TRBD2 identical over 8 bases. The J segment lost 6 bases and the V segment lost 4 bases, leaving 8 bases of the junction unmatched. This CDR3 is 14 amino acids long. Germline V gives CDR1 SGHAT, CDR2 FQNNGV. The CDR3 spells CASSSGGGRSEQYF. CDR3 bases: TGTGCCAGCAGCTCCGGGGGGGGTAGGAGCGAGCAGTACTTC.

The chain uses TRBV19 and TRBJ1-1; 8 bases agree with TRBD1. Germline CDR1 is LNHDA and CDR2 is SQIVND (reference sequence). V lost 4 bases and J lost 0; bases outside the gene matches: 10. This CDR3 spans 17 amino acids. This CDR3 is CASSTPGGIGLNTEAFF. DNA of the CDR3: TGTGCCAGTAGTACCCCAGGGGGCATAGGATTGAACACTGAAGCTTTCTTT.

Note on this clone: The missing conserved phenylalanine or tryptophan at the end of this CDR3 makes a read error likely. This chain uses TRBV19 with TRBJ2-7; D gene unclear. V shed 3 bases and J shed 0 bases, with 6 bases lying between them. The germline V gene has CDR1 LNHDA and CDR2 SQIVND (reference sequence). This CDR3 comprises 13 residues. The CDR3 nucleotides read TGTGCCAGTAGTATTGTGGTCTCCTACGAGCAGTACCTC. Encoded protein: CASSIVVSYEQYL.

The chain has TRBV15 and TRBJ1-1; tentative D call: TRBD1 (5 bases). Germline V gene sequence: CDR1 LNHNV, CDR2 YYDKDF (reference sequence). The CDR3 spans 15 residues. V lost 0 bases to trimming and J lost 5 bases, with 13 bases between them. CDR3 bases: TGTGCCACCAGCAGAGATATGGGGACGGTAACTGAAGCTTTCTTT. Translated: CATSRDMGTVTEAFF.

The V call is TRBV11-2, the J call TRBJ2-5; D is possibly TRBD2 (5 bases). The CDR3 runs 14 residues. V lost 1 base and J lost 7, with 13 bases in between. Germline V gives CDR1 SGHAT, CDR2 FQNNGV. DNA for the CDR3: TGTGCCAGCAGCTTAGGGCCGAATGGAGGGACCCAGTACTTC. This translates into CASSLGPNGGTQYF. Full variable domain (missing parts from reference TRBV11-2 and TRBJ2-5): EAGVAQSPRYKIIEKRQSVAFWCNPISGHATLYWYQQILGQGPKLLIQFQNNGVVDDSQLPKDRFSAERLKGVDSTLKIQPAKLEDSAVYLCASSLGPNGGTQYFGPGTRLLVL.

The rearrangement joins TRBV19 to TRBJ1-4; no firm D call. The CDR3 is made up of 20 amino acids. From germline, CDR1 is LNHDA and CDR2 SQIVND (reference sequence). V gave up 6 bases and J gave up 0 bases, with 26 bases separating them. Written as DNA, the CDR3 is TGTGCCAGTAGCGACTCTTCCGGGTCAAACAACCCAACAACTAATGAAAAACTGTTTTTT. This sequence encodes CASSDSSGSNNPTTNEKLFF. Full variable domain (rest looked up from reference TRBV19 and TRBJ1-4): DGGITQSPKYLFRKEGQNVTLSCEQNLNHDAMYWYRQDPGQGLRLIYYSQIVNDFQKGDIAEGYSVSREKKESFPLTVTSAQKNPTAFYLCASSDSSGSNNPTTNEKLFFGSGTQLSVL.

This clone was recorded only once. The rearrangement joins TRBV5-4 to TRBJ1-1, with 9 bases that match TRBD1. The CDR3 loop spans 13 amino acids. V lost 3 bases to trimming and J lost 13 bases; unmatched junction nucleotides: 10. CDR1 is SGHNT and CDR2 is YYREEE in the germline V gene (reference sequence). In DNA, the CDR3 is TGTGCCAGCAGCTGGGACAGGGCCCCTGTCGTTTTCTTT. Its protein is CASSWDRAPVVFF.

The chain carries TRBV11-1 and TRBJ1-5, with unresolved D. Germline V CDR1 and CDR2: SGHAT, FQDESV (reference sequence). There are 17 residues in the CDR3. Trimming took off 0 bases at V and 2 bases at J, with 14 bases between the two ends. The CDR3 DNA follows: TGTGCCAGCAGCTTAGCTCCCCTGGACGGCGGCAATCAGCCCCAGCATTTT. Translation: CASSLAPLDGGNQPQHF.

CDR3: CASRAGPFHQKNSPLHF. CDR3 DNA: TGTGCCAGTAGGGCAGGGCCCTTTCACCAAAAGAATTCACCCCTCCACTTT. The chain joins TRBV19 to TRBJ1-6, with D possibly being TRBD1 (5 bases). This CDR3 is built from 17 residues. Germline V gene lookup returns CDR1 LNHDA and CDR2 SQIVND (reference sequence). Between the trimmed V and J ends, which lost 6 bases and 7 bases, there was a span of 22 bases.

This clone was seen a single time. This chain links TRBV6-1 with TRBJ1-5, with D hard to call. The CDR3 covers 14 residues. Germline CDR1 MNHNS, CDR2 SASEGT. The V end was cut by 4 bases, the J end by 3 bases, with 10 bases between. The CDR3 here is CASSAGRVNQPQHF. The CDR3 DNA reads TGTGCCAGCAGTGCAGGTCGGGTCAATCAGCCCCAGCATTTT.

The chain is built from TRBV7-9 and TRBJ2-1; D unresolved. V dropped 5 bases and J dropped 4 bases, with 21 bases sitting between them. The CDR3 loop spans 17 amino acids. Germline V gene data show CDR1 as SEHNR and CDR2 as FQNEAQ (reference sequence). The CDR3 region is CASSHTRGSSFYNEQFF. As DNA, the CDR3 is TGTGCCAGCAGCCATACCCGAGGCTCCAGTTTTTACAATGAGCAGTTCTTC.

This clone was seen a handful of times. This chain uses TRBV7-2 with TRBJ1-6, with D tentatively TRBD1 (5 bases). Germline V gene data show CDR1 as SGHTA and CDR2 as FQGNSA. V dropped 0 bases and J dropped 6 bases, with 9 bases sitting between them. The CDR3 consists of 15 residues. The CDR3 loop is CASSLAGPPNSPLHF. CDR3 DNA: TGTGCCAGCAGCTTAGCGGGACCCCCTAATTCACCCCTCCACTTT. Full variable domain (rest looked up from reference TRBV7-2 and TRBJ1-6): GAGVSQSPSNKVTEKGKDVELRCDPISGHTALYWYRQSLGQGLEFLIYFQGNSAPDKSGLPSDRFSAERTGGSVSTLTIQRTQQEDSAVYLCASSLAGPPNSPLHFGNGTRLTVT.

The chain joins TRBV6-1 to TRBJ2-7; no reliable D call. V lost 3 bases and J lost 0, with 18 bases in between. This CDR3 spans 17 amino acids. CDR1 and CDR2 from the germline V gene are MNHNS and SASEGT. CDR3 amino acids: CASSDPGVGRSSYEQYF. The DNA of the CDR3 is TGTGCCAGCAGTGATCCTGGGGTAGGGCGTAGCTCCTACGAGCAGTACTTC.

J is TRBJ2-7 and V is TRBV10-1, with D perhaps being TRBD1 or TRBD2 (5 bases each). The CDR3 consists of 14 residues. Germline CDR1 is WNHNN and CDR2 is SYGVQD (reference sequence). V lost 0 bases and J lost 2, with 8 bases in between. The CDR3 DNA follows: TGCGCCAGCAGTGAGTCGGGGGATCCCTACGAGCAGTACTTC. Translation gives CASSESGDPYEQYF.

The chain's CDR3 is CASSYSGPGGTDTQYF. CDR3 DNA: TGTGCCAGCAGTTACTCGGGACCAGGGGGCACAGATACGCAGTATTTT. The chain employs TRBV6-5 and TRBJ2-3; D is possibly TRBD1 (6 bases). V was shortened by 0 bases and J by 1 base, with 11 bases between the two germline ends. The CDR3 runs to 16 residues. The germline gives CDR1 MNHEY, CDR2 SVGAGI.

This CDR3 is CASSQFRGTANEKLFF. The CDR3 region has the DNA TGTGCCAGCAGCCAATTCAGGGGAACGGCTAATGAAAAACTGTTTTTT. This chain joins TRBV5-6 and TRBJ1-4, with a tentative D call TRBD1 (6 bases). V was shortened by 4 bases and J by 3 bases, with 16 bases between the two germline ends. This CDR3 has 16 residues. Germline CDR1 SGHDT, CDR2 YYEEEE.

This chain connects TRBV7-2 to TRBJ2-7, with D possibly matching TRBD1 (6 bases). The CDR3 runs 15 residues. Germline values: CDR1 SGHTA, CDR2 FQGNSA. Trimming shortened V by 5 bases and J by 2 bases, and 16 bases separated the two germline ends. The CDR3 DNA reads TGTGCCAGCAGCGAATTCAGGACAGCGACCTACGAGCAGTACTTC. Translated, it gives CASSEFRTATYEQYF.

The rearrangement uses TRBV19 and TRBJ2-1, with 9 bases aligning to TRBD2. The CDR3 has 18 residues. Losses at the gene ends were 11 bases for V and 0 bases for J; bases not matched to a gene: 17. Per germline, CDR1 LNHDA and CDR2 SQIVND (reference sequence). For the CDR3, the DNA is TGTGCCCGCCCCCCGGCTAGCGGGGAGCCGAGCTCCTACAATGAGCAGTTCTTC. Residues: CARPPASGEPSSYNEQFF.

V usage is TRBV19 and J usage is TRBJ2-7; D is possibly TRBD2 (6 bases). There are 13 residues in the CDR3. Germline CDR1 and CDR2: LNHDA and SQIVND (reference sequence). V was trimmed by 3 bases and J by 12 bases, leaving 18 bases between them. This CDR3 is CASSMGHSGGAYF. CDR3 bases: TGTGCCAGTAGTATGGGCCATAGCGGAGGGGCGTACTTC.

J is TRBJ1-1 and V is TRBV29-1; tentatively, D is TRBD1 (6 bases). Germline V lookup: CDR1 SQVTM, CDR2 ANQGSEA. This CDR3 spans 14 amino acids. The ends were cut back, 3 bases at V and 4 bases at J, with 15 bases in the middle. Written as DNA, the CDR3 is TGCAGCGTTGATGGATCGACAGGAGGCACTGAAGCTTTCTTT. Translated: CSVDGSTGGTEAFF.

This clone was picked up a small number of times. The chain has TRBV7-9 and TRBJ2-1, with D possibly TRBD2 on 5 matching bases. This CDR3 comprises 16 residues. The ends were cut back, 1 base at V and 2 bases at J, with 12 bases in the middle. Germline V gives CDR1 SEHNR, CDR2 FQNEAQ (reference sequence). The CDR3 reads CASSLGPRGAYNEQFF. The CDR3 coding sequence is TGTGCCAGCAGCTTAGGTCCCCGGGGTGCCTACAATGAGCAGTTCTTC.

This clone was seen a handful of times. V and J are TRBV27 and TRBJ1-4; 9 bases are shared with TRBD1. The length of the CDR3 is 14 residues. The trim removed 6 bases at V and 4 bases at J, leaving 3 bases unmatched. Germline CDR1 is MNHEY and CDR2 is SMNVEV (reference sequence). The CDR3 sequence: CASRRTGVNEKLFF. CDR3 DNA sequence: TGTGCCAGCAGGCGGACAGGGGTTAATGAAAAACTGTTTTTT.